These 27 T cell receptor beta chains were sequenced from one sample in a study of blood T cell repertoires in COVID-19. Clones were sequenced by immunoSEQ multiplex PCR, and TCRdb holds only the in-frame ones, with some missing. Here the sample spans 340,000 or so clones, 86% being singletons. Material: PBMCs or T cells enriched from blood (not recorded which). These receptor sequences come from a woman in her thirties or forties with acute COVID-19.

This clone was seen just once. V and J are TRBV19 and TRBJ1-2, with 8 bases fitting TRBD1. This CDR3 is 16 amino acids long. With 5 bases clipped from V and 6 bases from J, the junction kept 14 bases outside the gene matches. Germline-derived CDR1 and CDR2 are LNHDA and SQIVND (reference sequence). The CDR3 DNA is TGTGCCAGTAGTCCCTACTCCAACGACAGGGGCAATGGCTACACCTTC. It is translated as CASSPYSNDRGNGYTF.

This sequence joins TRBV29-1 and TRBJ1-1, with TRBD1 identical over 9 bases. Germline assignment: CDR1 SQVTM and CDR2 ANQGSEA. The V gene end was trimmed by 4 bases and the J gene end by 6 bases; junction bases not matched to a gene: 6. This CDR3 comprises 13 residues. The CDR3 is CSVAGQGLAEAFF. Written as DNA, the CDR3 is TGCAGCGTTGCTGGACAGGGGCTCGCTGAAGCTTTCTTT.

The chain uses TRBV6-5 and TRBJ2-1, with 7 bases identical to TRBD1. CDR1 is MNHEY and CDR2 is SVGAGI in the germline V gene. V shed 5 bases, J shed 1 base, and the junction held 5 bases outside the gene matches. This CDR3 spans 15 amino acids. The DNA for the CDR3 is TGTGCCAGCAGTCCTCAGGGGGTATCCTACAATGAGCAGTTCTTC. Encoded protein: CASSPQGVSYNEQFF.

The rearrangement uses TRBV6-5 and TRBJ1-5, with a possible D match to TRBD1 (5 bases). The V gene's germline CDR1 is MNHEY and CDR2 SVGAGI. The CDR3 contains 15 residues. The V end lost 5 bases, the J end lost 2 bases, and 13 bases lay between the germline ends. CDR3 sequence: CASSPQGSGNQPQHF. For the CDR3, the DNA is TGTGCCAGCAGTCCCCAGGGTTCTGGCAATCAGCCCCAGCATTTT.

The chain employs TRBV18 and TRBJ2-2; TRBD2 agrees at 9 bases. Germline values: CDR1 KGHSH, CDR2 LQKENI. This CDR3 contains 15 residues. With V trimmed by 4 bases and J by 1 base, 1 base remained unmatched. CDR3: CASSLTSGNTGELFF. The CDR3 coding sequence is TGTGCCAGCTCACTGACTAGCGGGAACACCGGGGAGCTGTTTTTT.

The chain carries TRBV28 and TRBJ2-2; TRBD1 matches 7 bases. V dropped 7 bases and J dropped 4; count of bases not matched to a gene: 6. Per germline, CDR1 MDHEN and CDR2 SYDVKM. This CDR3 has 14 amino acids. The CDR3 coding sequence is TGTGCCAGCATGAGGGGGCTAGGCACCGGGGAGCTGTTTTTT. It is translated as CASMRGLGTGELFF. Drawing the rest from reference TRBV28 and TRBJ2-2, the complete variable domain is DVKVTQSSRYLVKRTGEKVFLECVQDMDHENMFWYRQDPGLGLRLIYFSYDVKMKEKGDIPEGYSVSREKKERFSLILESASTNQTSMYLCASMRGLGTGELFFGEGSRLTVL.

This chain uses TRBV11-2 with TRBJ2-7; 13 bases are a match to TRBD2. Trimming at V came to 5 bases and at J to 5 bases, leaving 3 bases not matched to a gene. The CDR3 contains 14 residues. Germline-derived CDR1 and CDR2 are SGHAT and FQNNGV. The CDR3 nucleotides read TGTGCCAGCAGCCGCGGACTAGCGGGAGACGAGCAGTACTTC. The encoded protein is CASSRGLAGDEQYF.

The chain recombines TRBV11-2 with TRBJ2-1, with 12 bases aligning to TRBD2. Trimming cost V 4 bases and J 6 bases; bases outside gene matches: 4. The CDR3 loop spans 15 amino acids. CDR1 SGHAT and CDR2 FQNNGV come from the germline V gene. In nucleotides, the CDR3 is TGTGCCAGCAGCTCTTCTAGCGGGGGGGCCAATGAGCAGTTCTTC. It is translated as CASSSSSGGANEQFF.

V is TRBV6-5 and J is TRBJ2-7; TRBD1 matches at 7 bases. The CDR3 totals 14 residues. The V and J ends lost 7 bases and 2 bases, in that order; junction bases with no gene match: 8. The germline V gene has CDR1 MNHEY and CDR2 SVGAGI. Here the CDR3 DNA reads TGTGCCAGCAACCCTGGACAGGTCCCCTACGAGCAGTACTTC. Its protein is CASNPGQVPYEQYF.

The V gene is TRBV28, the J gene TRBJ2-2, with D possibly matching TRBD2 (5 bases). V was pared by 8 bases and J by 3 bases, with 16 bases between. Germline V gene data show CDR1 as MDHEN and CDR2 as SYDVKM. The CDR3 contains 15 residues. CDR3: CASLIAMGDTGELFF. CDR3 sequence (DNA): TGTGCCAGCCTCATTGCGATGGGAGACACCGGGGAGCTGTTTTTT.

About this clone: One junction end disagrees with the germline gene, perhaps due to a read error. This chain uses TRBV7-7 with TRBJ1-5, with 7 bases matching TRBD1. Germline CDR1 is SSHAT and CDR2 is FNYEAQ (reference sequence). This CDR3 is 16 amino acids long. The CDR3 spells CASSLLTGCGNQPQHF. DNA of the CDR3: TGTGCTAGCAGCTTATTGACAGGGTGTGGCAATCAGCCCCAGCATTTT.

This clone was seen a few times. At one end, the junction sequence differs from germline, possibly due to a read error. This chain connects TRBV7-7 to TRBJ2-1; 14 positions agree with TRBD2. The CDR3 loop spans 17 amino acids. Germline lookup yields CDR1 SSHAT and CDR2 FNYEAQ (reference sequence). The CDR3 here is CASSLGPGLAGAYEQFF. The CDR3 DNA sequence: TGTGCTAGCAGCTTAGGTCCGGGACTAGCGGGAGCTTATGAGCAGTTCTTC.

This sequence joins TRBV27 and TRBJ1-1; no clear D gene. Germline CDR1 reads MNHEY; CDR2 reads SMNVEV (reference sequence). V lost 6 bases and J lost 2, with 13 bases in between. The CDR3 is 14 amino acids. DNA for the CDR3: TGTGCCAGCAGCCCCGTGAGCTTAAACACTGAAGCTTTCTTT. This codes for CASSPVSLNTEAFF.

This rearrangement joins TRBV7-8 to TRBJ2-1; 9 bases are shared with TRBD2. CDR3 size: 19 residues. V trimming: 0 bases; J trimming: 7 bases; junction bases outside the gene matches: 16. Per germline, CDR1 SGHVS and CDR2 FQNEAQ. CDR3 residues: CASSLARLAGRTRTNEQFF. CDR3 nucleotides: TGTGCCAGCAGCTTAGCGAGGCTAGCGGGGCGAACTAGGACGAATGAGCAGTTCTTC.

The V gene is TRBV19, the J gene TRBJ1-2; 7 nucleotides agree with TRBD1. Per germline, CDR1 LNHDA and CDR2 SQIVND (reference sequence). The V gene end was trimmed by 6 bases and the J gene end by 3 bases; junction bases not matched to a gene: 10. The CDR3 totals 15 residues. The DNA for the CDR3 is TGTGCCAGTAGGCGCGGACAGGTTGGGCACTATGGCTACACCTTC. Translating gives CASRRGQVGHYGYTF.

This chain joins TRBV27 and TRBJ1-2; D may be TRBD1 (6 bases). This CDR3 spans 15 amino acids. CDR1 and CDR2 from the germline V gene are MNHEY and SMNVEV (reference sequence). V lost 2 bases, J lost 3 bases, and 13 bases lay in between. CDR3 sequence reads: CASSLTGMGDYGYTF. For the CDR3, the DNA is TGTGCCAGCAGTTTAACAGGGATGGGTGACTATGGCTACACCTTC.

Comments on this clone: Other DNA sequences of this sample code for an identical CDR3. This chain uses TRBV3-1 (or the pseudogene TRBV3-2) with TRBJ1-2; a weak D match, TRBD1 (5 bases). Trimming shortened V by 2 bases and J by 0 bases, and 10 bases separated the two germline ends. CDR1 and CDR2 from the germline V gene are LGHDT and YNNKEL (reference sequence). The CDR3 has 15 amino acids. The CDR3 coding sequence is TGTGCCAGCAGCCAATTTGCAGGGTCTAACTATGGCTACACCTTC. Translating gives CASSQFAGSNYGYTF.

This chain connects TRBV19 to TRBJ1-2; D unresolved. Germline V CDR1 and CDR2: LNHDA, SQIVND (reference sequence). CDR3 length: 12 amino acids. V lost 10 bases to trimming and J lost 5 bases, with 14 bases between them. The CDR3 reads CATQSQTYGYTF. The CDR3 coding sequence is TGTGCCACCCAGAGTCAGACTTATGGCTACACCTTC.

The V and J genes are TRBV12-3 or TRBV12-4 and TRBJ1-6, with 9 positions matching TRBD1. V lost 6 bases, J lost 9 bases, and 3 bases stayed unmatched. The CDR3 runs 13 residues. The CDR3 nucleotides read TGTGCCAGCAGACAGGGGGCTAGTTCACCCCTCCACTTT. This codes for CASRQGASSPLHF.

The genes are TRBV3-1 (or the pseudogene TRBV3-2) and TRBJ1-1; TRBD1 matches 8 bases. The CDR3 consists of 15 residues. V was clipped by 2 bases and J by 1 base; unmatched bases: 3. Per the germline V gene, CDR1 is LGHDT and CDR2 is YNNKEL (reference sequence). The CDR3 coding sequence is TGTGCCAGCAGCCAATTCGGACAGGGGAACACTGAAGCTTTCTTT. As protein: CASSQFGQGNTEAFF.

The chain links TRBV10-3 to TRBJ2-5; 12 nucleotides match TRBD2. The ends lost 0 bases at V and 4 bases at J; junction bases unmatched: 9. Per germline, CDR1 ENHRY and CDR2 SYGVKD. The length of the CDR3 is 18 residues. The CDR3 nucleotides read TGTGCCATCAGTGAGTCGACTAGCGGGGGAGTCCTTACAGAGACCCAGTACTTC. It translates to CAISESTSGGVLTETQYF.

The J gene is TRBJ2-5, the V gene TRBV28; 7 bases align to TRBD2. This CDR3 region has 16 residues. After removal of 6 bases from V and 10 bases from J, the junction contained 20 bases not matched to a gene. Germline V lookup: CDR1 MDHEN, CDR2 SYDVKM. The CDR3 sequence is CASSRSSGPTLRFQYF. The CDR3 coding sequence is TGTGCCAGCAGCCGGTCTAGCGGCCCAACTCTAAGGTTCCAGTACTTC.

In this sample, this clone turned up once. The chain recombines TRBV9 with TRBJ2-2; tentative D call: TRBD2 (6 bases). The V gene's germline CDR1 is SGDLS and CDR2 YYNGEE. V was trimmed by 4 bases and J by 4 bases, leaving 17 bases between them. The CDR3 runs to 16 residues. The CDR3 region has the DNA TGTGCCAGCAGCCCGCTTCTCGGGGGTCCCACCGGGGAGCTGTTTTTT. Translating gives CASSPLLGGPTGELFF.

This chain uses TRBV6-2 or TRBV6-3 with TRBJ2-7, with 14 bases aligning to TRBD2. Germline-derived CDR1 and CDR2 are MNHEY and SVGEGT. V shed 6 bases and J 4 bases; nucleotides not matched to a gene: 8. This CDR3 contains 16 residues. The CDR3, as DNA: TGTGCCAGCAGCCCCGGGACTAGCGGGAGTTCTTACGAGCAGTACTTC. It is translated as CASSPGTSGSSYEQYF.

CDR3 DNA: TGTGCCAGCAGTGAAGGTGCGGGATTCTATGGCTACACCTTC. Translation gives CASSEGAGFYGYTF. This chain connects TRBV6-1 to TRBJ1-2, with D unresolved. The CDR3 runs to 14 residues. CDR1 and CDR2 (germline): MNHNS, SASEGT. V lost 1 base to trimming and J lost 4 bases, with 10 bases between them.

This chain connects TRBV2 to TRBJ1-2; TRBD1 is a possible D gene (6 bases). This CDR3 comprises 14 residues. Germline-derived CDR1 and CDR2 are SNHLY and FYNNEI. V was cut by 4 bases and J by 4 bases, with 13 bases left in between. Here the CDR3 reads CASSGWDTPYGYTF. CDR3 coding DNA: TGTGCCAGCAGTGGGTGGGACACCCCCTATGGCTACACCTTC.

The J gene is TRBJ1-5, the V gene TRBV5-5; D is ambiguous. Germline CDR1 is SGHKS and CDR2 is YYEKEE (reference sequence). Trimming shortened V by 1 base and J by 2 bases, and 7 bases separated the two germline ends. This CDR3 has 14 amino acids. The CDR3 region is CASSLYGGNQPQHF. The CDR3 DNA reads as TGTGCCAGCAGCTTGTACGGGGGCAATCAGCCCCAGCATTTT.